These T cell receptor beta chains were read from a single sample in a study of T-cell reconstitution after alpha-beta-depleted transplantation in children. TCRdb reprocessed the PCR reads with MiXCR, giving one entry per CDR3 protein. The sample includes some 300,000 distinct CDR3 sequences, about a tenth seen only once; the top ten take 7.5%. Sequenced material: PBMCs, taken before TCRalphabeta/CD19-depleted stem cell transplant. The origin of the receptors is a boy under two years old with acute myeloid leukemia, due to receive a stem cell transplant. CDR3s include the opening cysteine and the closing phenylalanine or tryptophan. Fields, in order: D gene, clone size, V gene, J gene, CDR3 protein, CDR3 DNA. The D gene is left open where the match is weak. Clone size appears in some rows only: once, few, many, or a class for an expanded clone.

TRBD2,many,TRBV7-9,TRBJ2-1,CASSLREWAYNEQFF,TGTGCCAGCAGCTTGCGGGAGTGGGCCTACAATGAGCAGTTCTTC
-,many,TRBV7-2,TRBJ1-3,CASSPQGSGNTIYF,TGTGCCAGCAGCCCGCAGGGCTCTGGAAACACCATATATTTT
TRBD1,many,TRBV11-1,TRBJ2-7,CASSPDRGHEQYF,TGTGCCAGCAGCCCCGACAGGGGCCACGAGCAGTACTTC
-,few,TRBV11-2,TRBJ2-2,CASSYGLVTGELFF,TGTGCCAGCAGCTACGGACTTGTCACCGGGGAGCTGTTTTTT
TRBD1,many,TRBV12-3/TRBV12-4,TRBJ2-1,CASSTGAMDKFF,TGTGCCAGCAGTACAGGGGCGATGGATAAGTTCTTC
TRBD2,-,TRBV30,TRBJ2-5,CAWSGLAGEGTQYF,TGTGCCTGGAGTGGACTAGCGGGGGAAGGGACCCAGTACTTC
TRBD1,few,TRBV30,TRBJ2-5,CAWRGVSRTGSGQETQYF,TGTGCCTGGAGGGGCGTATCAAGGACAGGGAGTGGACAAGAGACCCAGTACTTC
TRBD1,many,TRBV10-3,TRBJ2-7,CAISNHRGQGSVEQYF,TGTGCCATCAGTAACCACCGGGGACAGGGATCGGTCGAGCAGTACTTC
TRBD2,many,TRBV20-1,TRBJ2-2,CSARGGGNPNTGELFF,TGCAGTGCTAGAGGGGGAGGGAATCCGAACACCGGGGAGCTGTTTTTT
-,few,TRBV7-2,TRBJ1-6,CASSFRRGNHSPLHF,TGTGCCAGCAGCTTTAGGCGCGGGAATCATTCACCCCTCCACTTT
TRBD2,many,TRBV3-1,TRBJ2-5,CASSQGLAGRQETQYF,TGTGCCAGCAGCCAAGGCCTAGCGGGGAGACAAGAGACCCAGTACTTC
TRBD2,many,TRBV5-1,TRBJ2-7,CASSLGLAGEAYEQYF,TGCGCCAGCAGCTTGGGACTAGCGGGAGAGGCCTACGAGCAGTACTTC
-,many,TRBV12-3/TRBV12-4,TRBJ1-4,CASSLRRGYNEKLFF,TGTGCCAGCAGTTTGAGACGAGGGTACAATGAAAAACTGTTTTTT
TRBD2,many,TRBV7-6,TRBJ2-1,CASSPRWASGGFNEQFF,TGTGCCAGCAGCCCCCGATGGGCTAGCGGGGGCTTCAATGAGCAGTTCTTC
TRBD2,few,TRBV20-1,TRBJ2-3,CSDQGTSGSTDTQYF,TGCAGTGACCAAGGGACTAGCGGCAGCACAGATACGCAGTATTTT
-,many,TRBV27,TRBJ2-7,CASSLLAFHEQYF,TGTGCCAGCAGTTTATTAGCTTTCCACGAGCAGTACTTC
-,many,TRBV7-2,TRBJ2-3,CASSPSGDTQYF,TGTGCCAGCAGCCCATCTGGAGATACGCAGTATTTT
TRBD1,many,TRBV12-3/TRBV12-4,TRBJ2-7,CASSQSQGYEQYF,TGTGCCAGCAGCCAATCACAGGGGTACGAGCAGTACTTC
TRBD2,many,TRBV12-3/TRBV12-4,TRBJ2-7,CASSLVTGGPHF,TGTGCCAGCAGTTTAGTTACGGGAGGGCCCCACTTC
-,many,TRBV5-6,TRBJ2-7,CASSPLSRAFYEQYF,TGTGCCAGCAGCCCTTTAAGTCGAGCATTCTACGAGCAGTACTTC
-,many,TRBV5-6,TRBJ2-2,CASSLTWGRNTGELFF,TGTGCCAGCAGCTTAACTTGGGGAAGGAACACCGGGGAGCTGTTTTTT
TRBD2,-,TRBV6-6,TRBJ2-5,CAGRYSGKETQYF,TGTGCCGGCAGATATAGCGGGAAAGAGACCCAGTACTTC
-,many,TRBV7-6,TRBJ1-4,CASSLWGRGKEKLFF,TGTGCCAGCAGCCTATGGGGCCGAGGGAAGGAAAAACTGTTTTTT
TRBD1,few,TRBV20-1,TRBJ2-4,CSADRLGQGFKNIQYF,TGCAGTGCAGACCGATTGGGACAGGGATTCAAAAACATTCAGTACTTC
TRBD1,many,TRBV7-2,TRBJ2-5,CASSTGGLGQETQYF,TGTGCCAGCAGCACAGGGGGCCTAGGGCAAGAGACCCAGTACTTC
TRBD1,-,TRBV10-3,TRBJ1-4,CAISEQGFHEKLFF,TGTGCCATCAGTGAACAGGGGTTCCATGAAAAACTGTTTTTT